A selection of T cell receptor beta chains follows, all from one sample in a study of a mutant IDH1 vaccine in newly diagnosed glioma. Some clones are missing from TCRdb's copy, which holds only in-frame ones; the method was immunoSEQ multiplex PCR. The sample consists of about 68,000 clones, 79% of them appearing once. The specimen was PBMCs, collected from a glioma patient treated with radiotherapy, temozolomide or both. The receptors shown here come from a man over 45 with glioma. The conserved cysteine and the conserved F or W are not part of the CDR3 here.

j_call	v_call	cdr3_aa
TRBJ1-1	TRBV20-1	SAGLNTEAF
TRBJ1-5	TRBV7-8	ASSLGGGRVGRRPQH
TRBJ2-2	TRBV5-1	ASSLGAGSTGELF
TRBJ2-7	TRBV30	AWSYRGAQY
TRBJ2-2	TRBV7-7	ASSPVGEELF
TRBJ2-2	TRBV12-5	ASGLNPGDRSTGELF
TRBJ2-7	TRBV15	ATSRGRGQDYEQY
TRBJ2-5	TRBV5-1	ASSLANTGVNQETQY
TRBJ1-3	TRBV7-2	ASSSTGAGNTIY
TRBJ2-7	TRBV5-6	ASSLDGLDYEQY
TRBJ2-3	TRBV6-5	ASSESRQNTQY
TRBJ1-3	TRBV19	ASSDRGRTGNTIY
TRBJ2-7	TRBV19	ASSYLGGGYEQY
TRBJ2-7	TRBV2	ASSEEGDRAYEQY
TRBJ2-6	TRBV19	ASNEGPSRVLT
TRBJ2-1	TRBV6-5	ASSSVGLLNEQF
TRBJ2-7	TRBV30	AWRQGGSYEQY
TRBJ1-1	TRBV27	ASSPGGAREAF
TRBJ2-1	TRBV10-3	ANRGVGYNEQF
TRBJ2-7	TRBV25-1	ASSDADYRLDEQY
TRBJ1-1	TRBV6-4	ASSDRPVASDEAF
TRBJ1-1	TRBV19	ASSRTWTGEEKAF
TRBJ1-5	TRBV18	ASSPELPRNQPQH
TRBJ2-7	TRBV5-1	ASSPDGPRGEQY